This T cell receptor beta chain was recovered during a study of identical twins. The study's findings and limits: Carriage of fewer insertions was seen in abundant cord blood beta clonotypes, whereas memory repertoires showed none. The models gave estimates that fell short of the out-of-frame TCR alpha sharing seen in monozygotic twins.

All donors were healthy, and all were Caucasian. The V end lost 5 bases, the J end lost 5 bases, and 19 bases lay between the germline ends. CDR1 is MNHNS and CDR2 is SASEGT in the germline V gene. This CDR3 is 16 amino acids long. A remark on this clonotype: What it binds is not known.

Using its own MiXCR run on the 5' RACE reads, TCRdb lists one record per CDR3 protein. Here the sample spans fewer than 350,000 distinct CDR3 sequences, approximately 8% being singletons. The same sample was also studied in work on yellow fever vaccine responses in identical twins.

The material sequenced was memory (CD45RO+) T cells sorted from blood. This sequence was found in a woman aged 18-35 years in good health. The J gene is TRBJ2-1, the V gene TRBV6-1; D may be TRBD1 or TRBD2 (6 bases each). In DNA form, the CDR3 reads TGTGCCAGCAGTCGTAGAGGGGGGCAAGGTCACAATGAGCAGTTCTTC. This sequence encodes CASSRRGGQGHNEQFF.